This T cell receptor beta chain was recovered during a study of control samples from healthy donors and cancer patients. The germline V gene has CDR1 MNHNY and CDR2 SVGAGI (reference sequence). With 0 bases removed from V and 1 base from J, the gap between germline ends came to 6 bases. This CDR3 is 14 amino acids long. Sequenced by immunoSEQ multiplex PCR; TCRdb stores in-frame clones only, minus some. This table has 210,000 or so clones, 91% appearing once. The clonotype comes from a man aged 25-40 years in good health. The sample was blood. This chain uses TRBV6-6 with TRBJ1-1; D remains ambiguous. The CDR3 spells CASSYSRGNTEAFF. The CDR3 nucleotides are TGTGCCAGCAGTTACTCTCGAGGGAACACTGAAGCTTTCTTT.